This note documents a single T cell receptor (beta chain) sequence. Antigen unknown. The entry originates in a study of cytotoxic CD8 clonotypes in ibrutinib-treated CLL. Study-wide background: Once treatment had gone on for a median of 12 months, range 6 to 36, response samples were drawn. On average, each sample had about 250,000 productive templates and approximately 85,000 productive rearrangements.

Using immunoSEQ multiplex PCR, the repertoire was profiled, and TCRdb retains in-frame clones only, with some absent. The sample holds 110,000 to 150,000 clones; around 80% are singletons and the top ten take over 10%. Cryopreserved PBMCs provided around 1.9 micrograms of genomic DNA for the TCR beta libraries. The V gene's germline CDR1 is SEHNR and CDR2 FQNEAQ (reference sequence). This CDR3 contains 15 residues. Trimming stripped 1 base from V and 0 bases from J, with 7 bases between. Study-level findings and limits: The study found baseline clonality above age-matched healthy donors, tracking circulating CD8+ T-cell counts.

This sequence was found in a human donor with chronic lymphocytic leukemia. Sequencing used PBMCs, obtained after 12 months of ibrutinib treatment. This rearrangement joins TRBV7-9 to TRBJ1-5; unclear D gene. This CDR3 is CASSLDMDSNQPQHF. Here the CDR3 DNA reads TGTGCCAGCAGCTTAGATATGGATAGCAATCAGCCCCAGCATTTT.